These T cell receptor beta chains were read from a single sample in a study of response to subunit inactivated influenza vaccine. MiXCR, run by TCRdb on the RT-PCR reads, gives a single entry per CDR3 protein. This table holds 530,000 or so distinct CDR3 sequences, about 25% found once. The sequencing here drew on CD4+ T cells sorted from PBMCs, taken 4 to 6 days after vaccination. The origin of the receptors is a man between 45 and 60 years old who received an inactivated influenza vaccine. The CDR3 runs from the conserved cysteine through the conserved F or W. The D gene is left open where the match is weak. Rows may omit the clone size; those that give it use once, few, many or a size class.

v_call	j_call	clone_size	d_call	cdr3_nt	cdr3_aa
TRBV5-1	TRBJ2-7	few	-	TGCGCCAGCAGCTTGATGCAGAGGGCCTTAAACGAGCAGTACTTC	CASSLMQRALNEQYF
TRBV20-1	TRBJ2-7	-	-	TGCAGTGCTAGAACCCCCTCCTACGAGCAGTACTTC	CSARTPSYEQYF
TRBV6-2/TRBV6-3	TRBJ2-7	many	-	TGTGCCAGCAGCATACTGGGTGGCCAATCCTACGAGCAGTACTTC	CASSILGGQSYEQYF
TRBV12-3/TRBV12-4	TRBJ2-1	few	TRBD2	TGTGCCAGCAATATAGCGGGAGGACTCTACAATGAGCAGTTCTTC	CASNIAGGLYNEQFF
TRBV30	TRBJ2-1	few	-	TGTGCCTGGAGTGGGCGTCGTGGGTACAATGAGCAGTTCTTC	CAWSGRRGYNEQFF
TRBV5-1	TRBJ2-5	-	-	TGCGCCAGCAGCTTGATGTACCAAGAGACCCAGTACTTC	CASSLMYQETQYF
TRBV5-1	TRBJ2-5	few	TRBD1	TGCGCCAGCAGCTTACGGACAGGGGGCGCGAAAGAGACCCAGTACTTC	CASSLRTGGAKETQYF
TRBV5-1	TRBJ1-1	many	-	TGCGCCAGCAGCTTGGCGACAGCGAACACTGAAGCTTTCTTT	CASSLATANTEAFF
TRBV7-2	TRBJ2-7	few	-	TGTGCCAGCAGCTTAGGTGGGGCCCTCTCCTACGAGCAGTACTTC	CASSLGGALSYEQYF
TRBV29-1	TRBJ1-2	-	-	TGCAGCGTTGAAGATTGGACGGGTGGCTACACCTTC	CSVEDWTGGYTF
TRBV5-1	TRBJ2-1	-	-	TGCGCCAGCAGCTTAACGGGAGTGGAGGGCAATGAGCAGTTCTTC	CASSLTGVEGNEQFF
TRBV20-1	TRBJ2-1	-	TRBD2	TGCAGTGCTAGGATCCCAGCGGGAGGATCCTACAATGAGCAGTTCTTC	CSARIPAGGSYNEQFF
TRBV10-3	TRBJ2-3	few	-	TGTGCCACCCGGGACAGCACAGATACGCAGTATTTT	CATRDSTDTQYF
TRBV6-1	TRBJ1-5	-	-	TGTGCCATTACTCGGGGAGGGAGCAATCAGCCCCAGCATTTT	CAITRGGSNQPQHF
TRBV5-1	TRBJ2-3	-	-	TGCGCCAGCAGCTTGGGGACTCCCGGTGTCCCAGATACGCAGTATTTT	CASSLGTPGVPDTQYF
TRBV6-1	TRBJ2-7	-	TRBD1	TGTGCCAGCAGTGAAGCTACCGGGACAGGGATCTACGAGCAGTACTTC	CASSEATGTGIYEQYF
TRBV19	TRBJ2-3	-	TRBD2	TGTGCCAGTGGGACTAGCGGGGTACCAGATACGCAGTATTTT	CASGTSGVPDTQYF
TRBV20-1	TRBJ2-7	-	TRBD2	TGCAGTGCAAGGACTAGCGGGAACCCCTACGAGCAGTACTTC	CSARTSGNPYEQYF
TRBV12-3/TRBV12-4	TRBJ2-1	-	-	TGTGCCAGCAGCCCATCGCGGATCTACAATGAGCAGTTCTTC	CASSPSRIYNEQFF
TRBV28	TRBJ2-7	once	-	TGTGCCAGCAAGACATCCGGGACGGGAAGAGGCGAGCAGTACTTC	CASKTSGTGRGEQYF